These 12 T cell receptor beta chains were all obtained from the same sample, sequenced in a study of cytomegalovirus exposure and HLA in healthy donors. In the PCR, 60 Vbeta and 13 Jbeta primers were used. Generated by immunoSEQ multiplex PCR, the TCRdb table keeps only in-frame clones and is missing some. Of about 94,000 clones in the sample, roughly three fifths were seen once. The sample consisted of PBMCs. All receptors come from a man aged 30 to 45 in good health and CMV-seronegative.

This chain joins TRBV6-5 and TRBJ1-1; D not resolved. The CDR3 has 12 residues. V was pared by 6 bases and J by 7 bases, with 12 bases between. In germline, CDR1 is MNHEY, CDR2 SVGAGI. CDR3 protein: CASRAATNEAFF. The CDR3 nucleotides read TGTGCCAGCAGGGCGGCGACCAATGAAGCTTTCTTT.

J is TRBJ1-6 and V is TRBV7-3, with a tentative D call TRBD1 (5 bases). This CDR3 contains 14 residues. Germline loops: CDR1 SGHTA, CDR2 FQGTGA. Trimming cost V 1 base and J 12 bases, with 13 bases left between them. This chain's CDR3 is CASSLNHGAEPLHF. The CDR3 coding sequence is TGTGCCAGCAGCTTAAACCATGGGGCAGAACCCCTCCACTTT.

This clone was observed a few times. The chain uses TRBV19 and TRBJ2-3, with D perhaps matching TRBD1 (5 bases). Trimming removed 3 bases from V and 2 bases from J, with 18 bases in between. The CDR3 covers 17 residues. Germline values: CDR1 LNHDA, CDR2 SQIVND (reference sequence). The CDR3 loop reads CASSMGLGQGNTDTQYF. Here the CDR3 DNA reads TGTGCCAGTAGTATGGGCCTGGGGCAGGGAAACACAGATACGCAGTATTTT.

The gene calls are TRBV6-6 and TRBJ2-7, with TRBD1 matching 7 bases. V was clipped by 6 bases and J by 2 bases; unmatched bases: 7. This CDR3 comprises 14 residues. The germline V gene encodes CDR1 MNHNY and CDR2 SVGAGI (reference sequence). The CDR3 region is CASSDRTGAYEQYF. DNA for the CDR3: TGTGCCAGCAGCGACCGAACAGGGGCCTACGAGCAGTACTTC.

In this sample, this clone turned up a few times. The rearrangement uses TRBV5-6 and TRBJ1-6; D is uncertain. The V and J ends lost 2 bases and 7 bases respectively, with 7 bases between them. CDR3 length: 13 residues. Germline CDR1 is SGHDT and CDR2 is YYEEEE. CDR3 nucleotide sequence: TGTGCCAGCAGCTTAACGGGGAATTCACCCCTCCACTTT. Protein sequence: CASSLTGNSPLHF.

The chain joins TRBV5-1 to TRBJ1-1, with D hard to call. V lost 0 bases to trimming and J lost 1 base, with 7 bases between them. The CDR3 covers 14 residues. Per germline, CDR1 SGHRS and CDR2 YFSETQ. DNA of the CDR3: TGCGCCAGCAGCTTGGTCGCGGCGAACACTGAAGCTTTCTTT. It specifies CASSLVAANTEAFF. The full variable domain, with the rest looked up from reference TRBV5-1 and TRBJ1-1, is KAGVTQTPRYLIKTRGQQVTLSCSPISGHRSVSWYQQTPGQGLQFLFEYFSETQRNKGNFPGRFSGRQFSNSRSEMNVSTLELGDSALYLCASSLVAANTEAFFGQGTRLTVV.

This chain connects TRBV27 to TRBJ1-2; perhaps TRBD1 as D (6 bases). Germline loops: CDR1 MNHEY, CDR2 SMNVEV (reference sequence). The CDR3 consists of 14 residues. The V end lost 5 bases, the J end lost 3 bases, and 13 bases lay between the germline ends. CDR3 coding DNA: TGTGCCAGCAGTATAGGACAGTACGACTATGGCTACACCTTC. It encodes CASSIGQYDYGYTF.

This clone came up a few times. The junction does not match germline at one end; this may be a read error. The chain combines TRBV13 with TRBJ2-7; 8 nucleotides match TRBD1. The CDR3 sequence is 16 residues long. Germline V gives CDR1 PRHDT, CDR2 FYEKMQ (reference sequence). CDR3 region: CASNLGGTGLLGEQYF. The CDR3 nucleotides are TGTGCCAGCAACTTAGGGGGGACAGGACTTCTTGGCGAGCAGTACTTC.

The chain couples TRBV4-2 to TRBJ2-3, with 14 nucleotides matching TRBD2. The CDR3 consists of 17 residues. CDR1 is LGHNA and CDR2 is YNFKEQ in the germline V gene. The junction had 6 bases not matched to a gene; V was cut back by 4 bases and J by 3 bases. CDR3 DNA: TGTGCCAGCAGCCGGAGAGGGACTAGCGGGAGTACAGATACGCAGTATTTT. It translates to CASSRRGTSGSTDTQYF.

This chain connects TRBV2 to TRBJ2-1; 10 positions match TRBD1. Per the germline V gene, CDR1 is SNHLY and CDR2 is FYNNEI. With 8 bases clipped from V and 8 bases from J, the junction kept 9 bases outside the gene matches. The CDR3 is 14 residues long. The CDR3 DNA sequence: TGTGCCAGCGGGGAAACGGGACAGGGGTATGAGCAGTTCTTC. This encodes CASGETGQGYEQFF. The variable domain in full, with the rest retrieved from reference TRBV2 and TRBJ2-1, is EPEVTQTPSHQVTQMGQEVILRCVPISNHLYFYWYRQILGQKVEFLVSFYNNEISEKSEIFDDQFSVERPDGSNFTLKIRSTKLEDSAMYFCASGETGQGYEQFFGPGTRLTVL.

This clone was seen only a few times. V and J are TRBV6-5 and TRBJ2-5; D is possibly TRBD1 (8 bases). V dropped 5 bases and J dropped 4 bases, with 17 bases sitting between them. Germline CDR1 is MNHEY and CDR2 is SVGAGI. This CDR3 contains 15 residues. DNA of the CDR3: TGTGCCAGCAGTAACAGGGGGGGGGCTGGAGAGACCCAGTACTTC. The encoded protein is CASSNRGGAGETQYF.

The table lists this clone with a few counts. This CDR3 is CASSPRPGGASTEAFF. The CDR3 DNA sequence: TGTGCCAGCAGCCCCCGTCCGGGAGGGGCTTCCACTGAAGCTTTCTTT. The chain carries TRBV5-4 and TRBJ1-1; tentative D call: TRBD1 (5 bases). V was trimmed by 4 bases and J by 4 bases, leaving 20 bases between them. The germline V gene encodes CDR1 SGHNT and CDR2 YYREEE (reference sequence). CDR3 length: 16 residues.